This T cell receptor beta chain was recovered during a study of T cell changes during pregnancy in multiple sclerosis. V gave up 3 bases and J gave up 5 bases, with 2 bases separating them. The V gene's germline CDR1 is SGHNT and CDR2 YENEEA. The CDR3 length is 11 residues. Assay used: immunoSEQ multiplex PCR; TCRdb lists only in-frame clones, some missing. The table records tens of thousands of clones, 89% of them present only once. This sequence was found in a female donor with multiple sclerosis, enrolled in a pregnancy study. This material consisted of CD8+ T cells from peripheral blood mononuclear cells, taken in the second trimester of pregnancy. The V gene is TRBV11-3, the J gene TRBJ2-1; unclear D gene. In nucleotides, the CDR3 is TGTGCCAGCAGCTTCAACAATGAGCAGTTCTTC. Protein product: CASSFNNEQFF.